This T cell receptor beta chain originates from a study of shared clonotypes between healthy human individuals. Germline loops: CDR1 SNHLY, CDR2 FYNNEI. With 4 bases removed from V and 6 bases from J, the gap between germline ends came to 11 bases. The CDR3 runs 13 residues. Produced via immunoSEQ multiplex PCR; TCRdb's table is partial and in-frame only. This table has some 550,000 clones, around 97% appearing once. The source material was naive CD4+ T cells sorted from blood. Subset described: CD45RA+ positively selected. The chain joins TRBV2 to TRBJ2-3; D gene unclear. This TCR came from a woman aged 30 to 39 in good health. The DNA of the CDR3 is TGTGCCAGCAGTGGATTAGGGCGGGATACGCAGTATTTT. It translates to CASSGLGRDTQYF.